This TCR beta chain was obtained from a study of blood T cell repertoires in COVID-19. Study-level background: Sample material is recorded as cDNA or gDNA derived from T cells, B-cell-depleted T cells, or PBMCs.

Clones were sequenced by immunoSEQ multiplex PCR, and TCRdb holds only the in-frame ones, with some missing. The table has around 20,000 clones, about 89% seen once. This clone was counted a single time. The CDR3 length is 13 residues. V was cut by 0 bases and J by 5 bases, with 8 bases left in between. CDR1 is LGHNA and CDR2 is YSLEER in the germline V gene. This clonotype was obtained from a human donor in a cohort sampled during active COVID-19. Sequences were obtained from peripheral blood. The chain combines TRBV4-3 with TRBJ2-7; D may be TRBD1 (5 bases). CDR3 sequence: CASSQEGVHEQYF. CDR3 in DNA: TGCGCCAGCAGCCAAGAAGGGGTTCACGAGCAGTACTTC.